The following is a T cell receptor (beta chain) sequence with its context. Antigen unknown. Combining a sample-barcoded 5' primer with a J-beta primer mix, a second PCR ran for roughly 7 to 11 cycles. TCRdb recomputed calls from the 5' RACE reads with MiXCR, one row per CDR3 protein. The sample lists 1,800,000 or so distinct CDR3 sequences, roughly two fifths occurring once. The source of the sample is a study of blood T cells in healthy people across ages. Study-wide context: Template switching recovered approximately one barcoded beta molecule for every two T cells. Findings and caveats of the study: As age increased, TCR beta diversity per million T cells fell in a roughly linear fashion. Long-lived donors exceeded aged donors in naive CD4+ cells and diversity.

There are 15 residues in the CDR3. Germline V CDR1 and CDR2: LNHNV, YYDKDF (reference sequence). V was shortened by 2 bases and J by 0 bases, with 10 bases between the two germline ends. The gene calls are TRBV15 and TRBJ1-1; D may be TRBD1 (5 bases). Sequenced input: blood. The sequence was obtained from a human donor in good health. The CDR3, as DNA: TGTGCCACCAGCAGACGGGGGTCAGTGAACACTGAAGCTTTCTTT. Translation: CATSRRGSVNTEAFF.